This entry features one TCR beta chain sequence. Its target is not known. The data derive from a study of T cell repertoires in cytomegalovirus infection. Across the whole study: The authors used CMV epitopes that were HLA-C-restricted (recently identified) and HLA-B-restricted (well studied). Public TCR beta signatures provided an indication of both CMV infection and a matching HLA type. General study findings and limits: Dominant in the ex vivo response were TCR beta clonotypes restricted by HLA-C and specific for CMV. Accumulated public TCR beta family frequency recognized individuals carrying CMV together with the relevant HLA.

The CDR3 loop spans 15 amino acids. Germline trimming cut 4 bases from V and 6 bases from J; bases unmatched to any gene: 9. Germline CDR1 and CDR2: LNHDA and SQIVND (reference sequence). TCRdb itself ran the reads through MiXCR, one entry per CDR3 protein. The sample comprises roughly 860,000 distinct CDR3 sequences, 30% to 35% of which are singletons, and over 10% rests with the top ten. The sequences come from cultured CD8+ T cells from PBMCs, collected from culture after CMV antigen stimulation. This TCR was sampled from a human donor in good health (CMV status not recorded). Some clones in this sample may be carry-over from other donors' samples. This chain connects TRBV19 to TRBJ1-5; 7 bases are a match to TRBD1. The CDR3 DNA is TGTGCCAGTAGTACTGCGACAGGGTACGGTCAGCCCCAGCATTTT. Protein: CASSTATGYGQPQHF.